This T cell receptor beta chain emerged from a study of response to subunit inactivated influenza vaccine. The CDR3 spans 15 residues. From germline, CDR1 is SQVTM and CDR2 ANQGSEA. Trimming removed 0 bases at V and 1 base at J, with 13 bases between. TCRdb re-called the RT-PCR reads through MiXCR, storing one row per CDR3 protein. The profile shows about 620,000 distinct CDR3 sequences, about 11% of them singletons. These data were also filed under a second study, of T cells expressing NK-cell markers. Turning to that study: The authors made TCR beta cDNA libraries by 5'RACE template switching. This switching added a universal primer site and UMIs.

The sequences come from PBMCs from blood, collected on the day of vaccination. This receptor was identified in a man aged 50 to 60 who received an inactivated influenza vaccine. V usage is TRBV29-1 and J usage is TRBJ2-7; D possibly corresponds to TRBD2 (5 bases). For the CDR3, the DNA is TGCAGCGTTGAAGATCTGAGGGAAGTTTCCTACGAGCAGTACTTC. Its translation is CSVEDLREVSYEQYF.